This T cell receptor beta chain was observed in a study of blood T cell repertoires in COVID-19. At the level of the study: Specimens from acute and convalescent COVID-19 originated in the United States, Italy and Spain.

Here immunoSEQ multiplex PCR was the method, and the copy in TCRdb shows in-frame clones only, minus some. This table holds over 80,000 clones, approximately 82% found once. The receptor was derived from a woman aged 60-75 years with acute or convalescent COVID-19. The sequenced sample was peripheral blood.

For the CDR3, the DNA is TGTGCCAGCAGCTTCGGTTTCTCCTACGAGCAGTACTTC. It encodes CASSFGFSYEQYF. The rearrangement uses TRBV7-2 and TRBJ2-7; D gene ambiguous. Germline assignment: CDR1 SGHTA and CDR2 FQGNSA. There are 13 residues in the CDR3. V lost 3 bases and J lost 0, with 6 bases in between.